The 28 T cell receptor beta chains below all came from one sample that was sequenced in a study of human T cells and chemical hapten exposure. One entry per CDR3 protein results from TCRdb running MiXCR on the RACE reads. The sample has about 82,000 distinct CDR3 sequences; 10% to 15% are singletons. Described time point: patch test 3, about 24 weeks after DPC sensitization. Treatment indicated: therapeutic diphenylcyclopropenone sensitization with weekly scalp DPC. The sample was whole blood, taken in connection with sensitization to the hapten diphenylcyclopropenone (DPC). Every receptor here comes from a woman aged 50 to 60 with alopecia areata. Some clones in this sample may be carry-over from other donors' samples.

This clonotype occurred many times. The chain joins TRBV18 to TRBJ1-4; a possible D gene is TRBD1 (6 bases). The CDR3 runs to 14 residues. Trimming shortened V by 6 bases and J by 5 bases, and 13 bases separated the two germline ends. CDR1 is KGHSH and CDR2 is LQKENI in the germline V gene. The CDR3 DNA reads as TGTGCCAGCTCCCACGGGACACCGAATGAAAAACTGTTTTTT. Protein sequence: CASSHGTPNEKLFF.

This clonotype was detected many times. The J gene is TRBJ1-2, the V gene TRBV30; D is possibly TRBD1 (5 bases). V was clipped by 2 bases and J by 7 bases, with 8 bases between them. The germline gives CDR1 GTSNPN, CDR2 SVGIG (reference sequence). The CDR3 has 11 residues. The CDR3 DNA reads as TGTGCCTGGAGTAAAGGGGTTGGCTACACCTTC. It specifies CAWSKGVGYTF.

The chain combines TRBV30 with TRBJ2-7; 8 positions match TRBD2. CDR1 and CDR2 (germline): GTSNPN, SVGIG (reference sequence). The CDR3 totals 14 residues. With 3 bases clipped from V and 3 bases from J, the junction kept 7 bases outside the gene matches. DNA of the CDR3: TGTGCCTGGAGAGTGCAGCGGGAGTTCTACGAGCAGTACTTC. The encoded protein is CAWRVQREFYEQYF.

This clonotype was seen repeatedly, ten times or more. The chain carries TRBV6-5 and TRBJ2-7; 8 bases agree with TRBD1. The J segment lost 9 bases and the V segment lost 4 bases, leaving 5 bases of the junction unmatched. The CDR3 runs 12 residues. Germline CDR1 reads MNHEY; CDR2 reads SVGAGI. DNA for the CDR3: TGTGCCAGCAGTTCCCCAGACAGGGGGCAGTACTTC. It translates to CASSSPDRGQYF.

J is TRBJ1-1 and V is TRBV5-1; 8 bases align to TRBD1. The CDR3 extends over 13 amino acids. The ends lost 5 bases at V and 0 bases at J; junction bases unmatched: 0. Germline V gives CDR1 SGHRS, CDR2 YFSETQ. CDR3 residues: CASRGQVNTEAFF. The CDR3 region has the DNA TGCGCCAGCAGGGGACAGGTGAACACTGAAGCTTTCTTT.

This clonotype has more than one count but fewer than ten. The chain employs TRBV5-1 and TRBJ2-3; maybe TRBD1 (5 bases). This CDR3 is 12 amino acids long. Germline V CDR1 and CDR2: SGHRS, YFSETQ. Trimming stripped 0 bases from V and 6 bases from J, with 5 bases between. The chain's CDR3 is CASSLEGDTQYF. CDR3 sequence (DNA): TGCGCCAGCAGCTTGGAGGGGGATACGCAGTATTTT. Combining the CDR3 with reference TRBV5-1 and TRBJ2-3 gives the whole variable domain KAGVTQTPRYLIKTRGQQVTLSCSPISGHRSVSWYQQTPGQGLQFLFEYFSETQRNKGNFPGRFSGRQFSNSRSEMNVSTLELGDSALYLCASSLEGDTQYFGPGTRLTVL.

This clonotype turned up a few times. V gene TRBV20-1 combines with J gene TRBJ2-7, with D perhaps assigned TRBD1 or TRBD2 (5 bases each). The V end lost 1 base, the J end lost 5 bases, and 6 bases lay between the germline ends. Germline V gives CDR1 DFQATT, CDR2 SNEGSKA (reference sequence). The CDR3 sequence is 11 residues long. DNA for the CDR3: TGCAGTGCTAGAGGAGGGGACGAGCAGTACTTC. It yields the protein CSARGGDEQYF.

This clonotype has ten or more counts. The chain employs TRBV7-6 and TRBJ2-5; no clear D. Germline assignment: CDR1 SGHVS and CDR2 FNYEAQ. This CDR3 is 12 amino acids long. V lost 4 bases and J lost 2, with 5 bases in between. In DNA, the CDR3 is TGTGCCAGCAGCTCACATCAAGAGACCCAGTACTTC. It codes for CASSSHQETQYF.

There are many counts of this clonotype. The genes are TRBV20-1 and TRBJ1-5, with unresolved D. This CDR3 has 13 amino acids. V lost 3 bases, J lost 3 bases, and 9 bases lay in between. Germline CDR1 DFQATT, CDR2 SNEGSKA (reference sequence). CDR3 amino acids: CSASSDPNQPQHF. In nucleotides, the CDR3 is TGCAGTGCTAGTTCCGACCCCAATCAGCCCCAGCATTTT.

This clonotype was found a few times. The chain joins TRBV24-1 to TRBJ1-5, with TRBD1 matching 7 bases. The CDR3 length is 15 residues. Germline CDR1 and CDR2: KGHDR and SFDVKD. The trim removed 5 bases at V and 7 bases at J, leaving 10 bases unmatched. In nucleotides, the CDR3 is TGTGCCACCAGTGGCGTGCAGGGGGACGGGCAGCCCCAGCATTTT. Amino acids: CATSGVQGDGQPQHF.

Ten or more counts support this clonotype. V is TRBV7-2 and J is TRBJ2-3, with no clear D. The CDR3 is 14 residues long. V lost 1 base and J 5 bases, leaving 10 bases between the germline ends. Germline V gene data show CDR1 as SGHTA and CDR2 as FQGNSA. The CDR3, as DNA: TGTGCCAGCAGCTTAGGTGTTGGAGTAGATACGCAGTATTTT. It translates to CASSLGVGVDTQYF. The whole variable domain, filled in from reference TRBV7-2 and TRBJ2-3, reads GAGVSQSPSNKVTEKGKDVELRCDPISGHTALYWYRQSLGQGLEFLIYFQGNSAPDKSGLPSDRFSAERTGGSVSTLTIQRTQQEDSAVYLCASSLGVGVDTQYFGPGTRLTVL.

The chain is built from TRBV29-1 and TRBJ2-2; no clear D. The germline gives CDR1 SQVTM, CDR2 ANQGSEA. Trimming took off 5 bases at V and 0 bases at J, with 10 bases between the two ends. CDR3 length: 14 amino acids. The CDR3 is CSVSVLSNTGELFF. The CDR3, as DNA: TGCAGCGTTTCGGTTCTTTCGAACACCGGGGAGCTGTTTTTT.

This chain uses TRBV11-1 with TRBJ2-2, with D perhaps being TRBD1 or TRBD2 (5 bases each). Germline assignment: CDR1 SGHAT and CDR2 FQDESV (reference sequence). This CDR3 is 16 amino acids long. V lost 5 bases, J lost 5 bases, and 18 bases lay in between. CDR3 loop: CASSQRAQGKTGELFF. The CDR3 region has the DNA TGTGCCAGCAGCCAGAGGGCCCAGGGCAAGACCGGGGAGCTGTTTTTT.

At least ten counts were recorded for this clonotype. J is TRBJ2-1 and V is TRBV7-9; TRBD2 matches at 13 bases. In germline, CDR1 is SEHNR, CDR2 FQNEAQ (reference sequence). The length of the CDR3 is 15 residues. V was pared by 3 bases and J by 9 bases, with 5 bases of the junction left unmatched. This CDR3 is CASSFGTSGMGEQFF. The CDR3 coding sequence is TGTGCCAGCAGCTTCGGGACTAGCGGGATGGGTGAGCAGTTCTTC.

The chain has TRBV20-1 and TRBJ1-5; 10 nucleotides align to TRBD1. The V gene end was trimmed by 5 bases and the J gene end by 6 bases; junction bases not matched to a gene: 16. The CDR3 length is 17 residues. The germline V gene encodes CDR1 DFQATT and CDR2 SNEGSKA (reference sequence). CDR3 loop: CSAGKPGQGSVGQPQHF. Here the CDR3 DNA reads TGCAGTGCTGGGAAACCGGGACAGGGGAGTGTGGGTCAGCCCCAGCATTTT.

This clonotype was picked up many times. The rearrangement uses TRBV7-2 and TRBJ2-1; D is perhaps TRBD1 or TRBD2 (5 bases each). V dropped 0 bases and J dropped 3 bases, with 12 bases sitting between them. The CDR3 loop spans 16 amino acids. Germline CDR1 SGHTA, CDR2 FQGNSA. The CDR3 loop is CASSLAFGGGYNEQFF. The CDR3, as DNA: TGTGCCAGCAGCTTAGCGTTCGGTGGGGGCTACAATGAGCAGTTCTTC.

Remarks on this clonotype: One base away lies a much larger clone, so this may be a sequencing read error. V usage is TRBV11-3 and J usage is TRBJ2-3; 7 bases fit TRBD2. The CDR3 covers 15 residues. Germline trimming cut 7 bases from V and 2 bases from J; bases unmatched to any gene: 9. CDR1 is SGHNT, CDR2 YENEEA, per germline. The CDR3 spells CASISAGTTTDTQYF. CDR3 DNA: TGTGCCAGCATCTCAGCCGGGACTACCACAGATACGCAGTATTTT.

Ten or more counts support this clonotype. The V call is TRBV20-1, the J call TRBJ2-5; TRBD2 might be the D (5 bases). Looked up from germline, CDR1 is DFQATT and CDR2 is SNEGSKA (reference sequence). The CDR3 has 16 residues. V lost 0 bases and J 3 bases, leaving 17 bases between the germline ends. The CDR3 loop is CSARDSGLVLKETQYF. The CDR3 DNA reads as TGCAGTGCTAGAGACTCCGGACTCGTCTTAAAAGAGACCCAGTACTTC.

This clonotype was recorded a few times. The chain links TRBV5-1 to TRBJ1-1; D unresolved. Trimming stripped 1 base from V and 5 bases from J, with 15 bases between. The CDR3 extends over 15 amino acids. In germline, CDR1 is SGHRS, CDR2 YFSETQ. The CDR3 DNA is TGCGCCAGCAGCTTGTCGGGCAGGATGGGGACTGAAGCTTTCTTT. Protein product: CASSLSGRMGTEAFF.

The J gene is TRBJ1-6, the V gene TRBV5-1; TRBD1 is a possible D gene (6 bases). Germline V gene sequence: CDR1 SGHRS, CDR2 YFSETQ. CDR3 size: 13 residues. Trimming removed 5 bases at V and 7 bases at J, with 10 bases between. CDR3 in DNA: TGCGCCAGCAGGGACAGCTCGAATTCACCCCTCCACTTT. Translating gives CASRDSSNSPLHF.

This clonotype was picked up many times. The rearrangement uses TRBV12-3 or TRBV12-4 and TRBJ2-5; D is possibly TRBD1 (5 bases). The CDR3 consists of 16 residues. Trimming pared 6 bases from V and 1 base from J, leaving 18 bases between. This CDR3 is CASRRGGGAFQETQYF. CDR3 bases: TGTGCCAGCAGACGCGGCGGTGGGGCGTTCCAAGAGACCCAGTACTTC.

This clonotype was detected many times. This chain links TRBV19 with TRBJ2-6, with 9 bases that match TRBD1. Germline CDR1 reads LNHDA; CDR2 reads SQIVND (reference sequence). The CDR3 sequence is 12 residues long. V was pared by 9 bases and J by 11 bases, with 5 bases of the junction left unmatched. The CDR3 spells CASADRGYVLTF. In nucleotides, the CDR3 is TGTGCCAGCGCGGACAGGGGCTACGTCCTGACTTTC.

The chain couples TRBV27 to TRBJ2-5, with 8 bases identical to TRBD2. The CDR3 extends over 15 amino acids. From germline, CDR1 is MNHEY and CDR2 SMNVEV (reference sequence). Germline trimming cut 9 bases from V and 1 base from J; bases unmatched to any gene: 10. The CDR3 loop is CARSAGEGTQETQYF. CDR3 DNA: TGTGCCAGATCAGCGGGGGAAGGGACCCAAGAGACCCAGTACTTC.

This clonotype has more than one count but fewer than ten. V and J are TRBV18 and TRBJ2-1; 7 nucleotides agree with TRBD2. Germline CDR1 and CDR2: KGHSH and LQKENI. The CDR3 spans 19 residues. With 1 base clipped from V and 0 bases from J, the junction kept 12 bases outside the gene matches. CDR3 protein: CASSPRQGGIQNSYNEQFF. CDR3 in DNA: TGTGCCAGCTCACCACGTCAGGGAGGGATACAAAACTCCTACAATGAGCAGTTCTTC.

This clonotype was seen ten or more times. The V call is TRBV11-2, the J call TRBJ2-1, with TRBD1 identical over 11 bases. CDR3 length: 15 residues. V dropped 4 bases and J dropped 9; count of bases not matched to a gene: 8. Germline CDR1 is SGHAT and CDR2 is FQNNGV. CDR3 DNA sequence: TGTGCCAGCAGCTACGGGACAGGGGGGCGTGTTGAGCAGTTCTTC. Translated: CASSYGTGGRVEQFF.

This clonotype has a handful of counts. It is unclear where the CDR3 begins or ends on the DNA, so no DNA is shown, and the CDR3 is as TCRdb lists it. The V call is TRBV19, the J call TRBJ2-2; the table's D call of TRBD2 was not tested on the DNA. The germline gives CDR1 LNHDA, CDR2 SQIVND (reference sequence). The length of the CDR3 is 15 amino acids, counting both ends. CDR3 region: CASSTSGPNTGELFF.

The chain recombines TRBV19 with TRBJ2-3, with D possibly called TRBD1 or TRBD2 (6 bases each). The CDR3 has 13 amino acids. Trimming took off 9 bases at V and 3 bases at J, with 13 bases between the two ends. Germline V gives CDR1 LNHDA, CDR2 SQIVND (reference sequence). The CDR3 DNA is TGTGCCAGCACTACAGGGAGGACAGATACGCAGTATTTT. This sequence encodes CASTTGRTDTQYF.

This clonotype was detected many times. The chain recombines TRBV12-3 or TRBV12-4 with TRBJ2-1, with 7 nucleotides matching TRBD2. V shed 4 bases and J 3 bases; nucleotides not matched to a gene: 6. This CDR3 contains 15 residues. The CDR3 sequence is CASSSGTSVYNEQFF. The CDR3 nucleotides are TGTGCCAGCAGTTCCGGAACTAGCGTCTACAATGAGCAGTTCTTC.